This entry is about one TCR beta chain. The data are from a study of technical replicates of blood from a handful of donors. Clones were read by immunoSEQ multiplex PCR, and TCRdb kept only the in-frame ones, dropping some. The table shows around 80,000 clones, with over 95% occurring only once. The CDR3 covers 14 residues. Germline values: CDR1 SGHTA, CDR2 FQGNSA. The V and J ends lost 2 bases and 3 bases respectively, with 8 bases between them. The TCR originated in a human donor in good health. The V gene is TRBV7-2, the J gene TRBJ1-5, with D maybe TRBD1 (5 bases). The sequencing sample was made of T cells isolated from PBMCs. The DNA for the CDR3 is TGTGCCAGCAGCTTAAGCAGGGACAATCAGCCCCAGCATTTT. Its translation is CASSLSRDNQPQHF.